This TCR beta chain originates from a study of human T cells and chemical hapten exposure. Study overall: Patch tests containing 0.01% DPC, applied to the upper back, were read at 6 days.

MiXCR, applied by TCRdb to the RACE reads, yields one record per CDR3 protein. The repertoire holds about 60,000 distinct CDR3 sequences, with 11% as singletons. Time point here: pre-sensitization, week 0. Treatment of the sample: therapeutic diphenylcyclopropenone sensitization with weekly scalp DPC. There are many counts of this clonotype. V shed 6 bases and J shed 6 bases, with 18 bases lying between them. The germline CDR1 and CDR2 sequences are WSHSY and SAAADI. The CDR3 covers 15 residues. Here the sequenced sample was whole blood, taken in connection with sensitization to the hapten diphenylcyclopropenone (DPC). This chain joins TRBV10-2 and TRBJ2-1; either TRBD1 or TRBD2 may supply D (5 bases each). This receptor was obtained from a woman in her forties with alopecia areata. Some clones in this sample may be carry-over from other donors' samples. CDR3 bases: TGCGCCAGCAGCGGAGTCGGCACGAGGGGCAATGAGCAGTTCTTC. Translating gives CASSGVGTRGNEQFF.